Each of the 21 T cell receptor beta chains below was sequenced from the same sample in a study of blood T cell repertoires in COVID-19 (dated by TCRdb to about 2020). The library came from the immunoSEQ multiplex PCR assay. Held by TCRdb, this immuneACCESS table contains in-frame sequences only and omits some clones. Under half of the omission traces to an unresolved V gene where checked; the cause of the rest is unknown. The sample includes 270,000 or so clones, with 70% to 90% observed a single time. Roughly 4.3% of the sample is in the top ten clones. The sample consisted of PBMCs or T cells enriched from blood (not recorded which). The receptors come from a woman under 40 with acute COVID-19.

This chain uses TRBV7-9 with TRBJ2-7, with a tentative D call TRBD2 (5 bases). CDR3 size: 18 residues. Trimming took 1 base from V and 0 from J, leaving 19 bases between them. In germline, CDR1 is SEHNR, CDR2 FQNEAQ (reference sequence). CDR3 sequence (DNA): TGTGCCAGCAGCTTAGTCGGGCCCCTCACGGGGAGCTCCTACGAGCAGTACTTC. This sequence encodes CASSLVGPLTGSSYEQYF.

The chain has TRBV19 and TRBJ2-1; perhaps TRBD2 as D (6 bases). The CDR3 covers 15 residues. V was clipped by 3 bases and J by 5 bases, with 14 bases between them. From germline, CDR1 is LNHDA and CDR2 SQIVND (reference sequence). CDR3 in amino acids: CASSIVGSLDNEQFF. CDR3 coding DNA: TGTGCCAGTAGTATCGTCGGGAGCCTCGACAATGAGCAGTTCTTC.

The chain has TRBV24-1 and TRBJ2-3; unclear D gene. V shed 3 bases and J shed 2 bases, with 8 bases lying between them. Germline loops: CDR1 KGHDR, CDR2 SFDVKD. CDR3 length: 14 residues. The chain's CDR3 is CATSDARSTDTQYF. The DNA of the CDR3 is TGTGCCACCAGTGATGCACGGTCCACAGATACGCAGTATTTT.

This chain connects TRBV5-1 to TRBJ2-2; TRBD2 matches 7 bases. The CDR3 is made up of 14 amino acids. The germline V gene encodes CDR1 SGHRS and CDR2 YFSETQ. After removal of 4 bases from V and 7 bases from J, the junction contained 7 bases not matched to a gene. CDR3 in DNA: TGCGCCAGCAGCGCGACTAGCACCAGCGGGGAGCTGTTTTTT. Translating it yields CASSATSTSGELFF. The entire variable domain, with the rest obtained from reference TRBV5-1 and TRBJ2-2, is as follows: KAGVTQTPRYLIKTRGQQVTLSCSPISGHRSVSWYQQTPGQGLQFLFEYFSETQRNKGNFPGRFSGRQFSNSRSEMNVSTLELGDSALYLCASSATSTSGELFFGEGSRLTVL.

V gene TRBV19 combines with J gene TRBJ2-1; 8 bases align to TRBD2. The CDR3 is 15 amino acids. J lost 5 bases, V lost 0 bases, and 3 bases had no gene match. CDR1 is LNHDA and CDR2 is SQIVND in the germline V gene (reference sequence). CDR3 nucleotide sequence: TGTGCCAGTAGTATAGAACTAGCGGCAAACAATGAGCAGTTCTTC. It specifies CASSIELAANNEQFF. The variable domain in full, completed from reference TRBV19 and TRBJ2-1, reads DGGITQSPKYLFRKEGQNVTLSCEQNLNHDAMYWYRQDPGQGLRLIYYSQIVNDFQKGDIAEGYSVSREKKESFPLTVTSAQKNPTAFYLCASSIELAANNEQFFGPGTRLTVL.

The J gene is TRBJ1-1, the V gene TRBV6-1; no clear D. Germline CDR1 MNHNS, CDR2 SASEGT. The CDR3 is made up of 14 amino acids. V was cut by 0 bases and J by 2 bases, with 7 bases left in between. CDR3 nucleotide sequence: TGTGCCAGCAGTGAAGCGGAGGGTAACACTGAAGCTTTCTTT. It is translated as CASSEAEGNTEAFF.

This chain links TRBV9 with TRBJ1-2, with 9 bases identical to TRBD1. The CDR3 has 17 amino acids. The germline V gene encodes CDR1 SGDLS and CDR2 YYNGEE. With V trimmed by 3 bases and J by 0 bases, 9 bases remained unmatched. CDR3 nucleotides: TGTGCCAGCAGCGCTTCGTACGACAGGGGGTCTAACTATGGCTACACCTTC. It is translated as CASSASYDRGSNYGYTF.

V gene TRBV27 combines with J gene TRBJ2-3; 8 bases are shared with TRBD1. V was clipped by 5 bases and J by 6 bases; unmatched bases: 7. Germline V gene data show CDR1 as MNHEY and CDR2 as SMNVEV (reference sequence). The CDR3 is 14 amino acids. The DNA for the CDR3 is TGTGCCAGCAGTACAGGACAGGGCGCCGATACGCAGTATTTT. Its protein is CASSTGQGADTQYF.

The chain links TRBV7-3 to TRBJ1-1, with 8 bases identical to TRBD1. The CDR3 is made up of 13 amino acids. Germline CDR1 SGHTA, CDR2 FQGTGA. V lost 5 bases, J lost 5 bases, and 4 bases stayed unmatched. The CDR3 DNA is TGTGCCAGCAGCAAGGACAGGGCTACTGAAGCTTTCTTT. Translating it yields CASSKDRATEAFF.

The CDR3 loop is CASSPGGYGNTIYF. As DNA, the CDR3 is TGCGCCAGCAGTCCCGGGGGGTACGGAAACACCATATATTTT. The J gene is TRBJ1-3, the V gene TRBV10-2; possible D gene TRBD1, 5 bases. Germline assignment: CDR1 WSHSY and CDR2 SAAADI. The germline V and J ends were trimmed by 5 bases and 4 bases, with 12 bases remaining between them. The length of the CDR3 is 14 residues.

The rearrangement links TRBV3-1 (or the pseudogene TRBV3-2) to TRBJ1-5; possibly TRBD1 for D (5 bases). The CDR3 is 14 residues long. V was trimmed by 4 bases and J by 7 bases, leaving 14 bases between them. Germline CDR1 is LGHDT and CDR2 is YNNKEL (reference sequence). The chain's CDR3 is CASSPPGRYQPQHF. The DNA for the CDR3 is TGTGCCAGCAGCCCTCCAGGGAGGTACCAGCCCCAGCATTTT.

The rearrangement uses TRBV7-9 and TRBJ1-4; perhaps TRBD1 as D (6 bases). V lost 5 bases, J lost 4 bases, and 14 bases lay in between. The CDR3 has 15 residues. Germline V CDR1 and CDR2: SEHNR, FQNEAQ (reference sequence). Written as DNA, the CDR3 is TGTGCCAGCAGCCTGAGACAGGTCCTTAATGAAAAACTGTTTTTT. Translating gives CASSLRQVLNEKLFF.

CDR3 sequence (DNA): TGTGCCAGCAGTCGACGGACTAGCGGTACGTTCTTC. Its protein product is CASSRRTSGTFF. The chain links TRBV12-3 or TRBV12-4 to TRBJ2-1, with 10 bases aligning to TRBD2. Unmatched junction bases numbered 7, after V lost 5 bases and J lost 15 bases. The CDR3 runs 12 residues.

The chain uses TRBV27 and TRBJ1-5; TRBD1 is a possible D gene (5 bases). CDR1 is MNHEY, CDR2 SMNVEV, per germline (reference sequence). The V end was cut by 8 bases, the J end by 5 bases, with 10 bases between. The CDR3 is 12 amino acids. The CDR3 loop reads CASGGGDQPQHF. The CDR3 region has the DNA TGTGCCAGCGGGGGGGGAGATCAGCCCCAGCATTTT.

This clone appeared a single time. This chain uses TRBV28 with TRBJ2-1; possible D gene TRBD2, 6 bases. Germline lookup yields CDR1 MDHEN and CDR2 SYDVKM. Trimming took off 2 bases at V and 6 bases at J, with 17 bases between the two ends. The CDR3 runs to 16 residues. The CDR3 spells CASSLARASVSNEQFF. For the CDR3, the DNA is TGTGCCAGCAGTTTAGCCAGGGCTAGCGTATCCAATGAGCAGTTCTTC.

The chain couples TRBV6-5 to TRBJ2-7; no clear D. Germline values: CDR1 MNHEY, CDR2 SVGAGI. V lost 6 bases and J lost 0, with 9 bases in between. CDR3 length equals 13 residues. For the CDR3, the DNA is TGTGCCAGCAGCATGGCAGACTCCTACGAGCAGTACTTC. Amino acid sequence: CASSMADSYEQYF.

The chain is built from TRBV6-2 or TRBV6-3 and TRBJ2-7; D is ambiguous. Germline V gene lookup returns CDR1 MNHEY and CDR2 SVGEGT. The CDR3 consists of 13 residues. V dropped 3 bases and J dropped 4 bases, with 10 bases sitting between them. The CDR3 sequence: CASSYGSGYEQYF. The CDR3 region has the DNA TGTGCCAGCAGTTATGGGTCCGGGTACGAGCAGTACTTC.

The J gene is TRBJ2-3, the V gene TRBV28; 12 nucleotides align to TRBD1. The CDR3 length is 23 residues. Germline lookup yields CDR1 MDHEN and CDR2 SYDVKM. The V segment lost 1 base and the J segment 6 bases; nucleotides outside the gene matches: 26. The CDR3 DNA sequence: TGTGCCAGCAGTTTATACGTAAGGTCGGGACAGGGGGCCGGAGCGGGCCCGCCTGATACGCAGTATTTT. Its translation is CASSLYVRSGQGAGAGPPDTQYF.

The rearrangement links TRBV28 to TRBJ1-6; 7 positions match TRBD1. The CDR3 spans 17 residues. Germline V gene data show CDR1 as MDHEN and CDR2 as SYDVKM. V gave up 5 bases and J gave up 3 bases; unmatched junction bases: 10. The CDR3 DNA follows: TGTGCCAGCAGTGTAGGGACAGCTCTTGTCTATAATTCACCCCTCCACTTT. Translating it yields CASSVGTALVYNSPLHF.

The gene calls are TRBV28 and TRBJ2-1; a possible D gene is TRBD2 (5 bases). Trimming pared 8 bases from V and 0 bases from J, leaving 26 bases between. Looked up from germline, CDR1 is MDHEN and CDR2 is SYDVKM. The CDR3 is 19 residues long. CDR3 in amino acids: CASQPPVSGGPSSYNEQFF. CDR3 DNA sequence: TGTGCCAGCCAACCCCCCGTCAGTGGAGGCCCGAGCTCCTACAATGAGCAGTTCTTC.

The chain recombines TRBV28 with TRBJ2-2; TRBD2 matches at 7 bases. V shed 2 bases, J shed 1 base, and the junction held 10 bases outside the gene matches. CDR1 is MDHEN and CDR2 is SYDVKM in the germline V gene. There are 18 residues in the CDR3. This CDR3 reads CASSLEWGGTVNTGELFF. The CDR3 DNA reads TGTGCCAGCAGTTTAGAGTGGGGGGGGACGGTGAACACCGGGGAGCTGTTTTTT.